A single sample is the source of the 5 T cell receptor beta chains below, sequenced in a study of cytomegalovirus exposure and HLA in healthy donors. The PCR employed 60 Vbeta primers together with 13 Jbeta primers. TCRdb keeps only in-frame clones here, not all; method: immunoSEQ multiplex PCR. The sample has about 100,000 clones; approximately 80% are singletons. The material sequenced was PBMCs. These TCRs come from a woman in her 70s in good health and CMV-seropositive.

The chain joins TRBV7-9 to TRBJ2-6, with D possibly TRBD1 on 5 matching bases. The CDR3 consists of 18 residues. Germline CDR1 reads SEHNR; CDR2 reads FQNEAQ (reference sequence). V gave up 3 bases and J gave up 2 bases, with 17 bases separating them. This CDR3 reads CASSFSTTQGAGANVLTF. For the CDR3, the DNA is TGTGCCAGCAGCTTTTCCACCACCCAGGGTGCTGGGGCCAACGTCCTGACTTTC.

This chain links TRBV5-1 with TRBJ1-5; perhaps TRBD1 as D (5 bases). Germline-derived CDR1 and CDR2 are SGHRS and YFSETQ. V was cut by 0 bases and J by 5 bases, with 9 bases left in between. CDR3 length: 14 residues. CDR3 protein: CASSLDQGHQPQHF. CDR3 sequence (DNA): TGCGCCAGCAGCTTGGACCAGGGTCATCAGCCCCAGCATTTT.

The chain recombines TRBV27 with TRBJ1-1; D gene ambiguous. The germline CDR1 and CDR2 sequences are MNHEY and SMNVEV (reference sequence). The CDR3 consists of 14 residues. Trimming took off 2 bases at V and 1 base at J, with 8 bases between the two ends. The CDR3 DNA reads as TGTGCCAGCAGTTTACTGGGAGGGAACACTGAAGCTTTCTTT. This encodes CASSLLGGNTEAFF.

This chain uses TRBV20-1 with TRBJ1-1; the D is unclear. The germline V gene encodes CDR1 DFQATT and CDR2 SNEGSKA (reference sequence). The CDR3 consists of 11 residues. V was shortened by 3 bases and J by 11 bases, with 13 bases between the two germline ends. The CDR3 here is CSASGRAGAFF. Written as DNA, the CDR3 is TGCAGTGCTAGTGGGCGGGCTGGGGCTTTCTTT.

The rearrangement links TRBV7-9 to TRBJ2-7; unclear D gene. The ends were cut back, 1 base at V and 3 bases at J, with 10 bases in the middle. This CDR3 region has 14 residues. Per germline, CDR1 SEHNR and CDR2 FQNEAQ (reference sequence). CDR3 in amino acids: CASSLVANSYEQYF. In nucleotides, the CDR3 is TGTGCCAGCAGCTTAGTGGCCAACAGCTACGAGCAGTACTTC.